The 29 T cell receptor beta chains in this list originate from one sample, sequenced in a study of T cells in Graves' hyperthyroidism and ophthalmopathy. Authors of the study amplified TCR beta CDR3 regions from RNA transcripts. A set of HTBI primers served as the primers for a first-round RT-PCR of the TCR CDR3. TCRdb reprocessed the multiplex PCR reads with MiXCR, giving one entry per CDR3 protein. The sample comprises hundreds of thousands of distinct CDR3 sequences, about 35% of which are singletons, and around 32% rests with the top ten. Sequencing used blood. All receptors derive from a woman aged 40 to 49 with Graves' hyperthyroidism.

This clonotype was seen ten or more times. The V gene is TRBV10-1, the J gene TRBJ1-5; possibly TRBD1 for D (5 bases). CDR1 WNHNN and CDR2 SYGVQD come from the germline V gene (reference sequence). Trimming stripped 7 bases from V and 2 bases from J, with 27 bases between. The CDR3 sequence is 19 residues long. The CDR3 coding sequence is TGCGCCAGCACGGGGCGTCAGGCCGTGCTCGGACTCGGCAATCAGCCCCAGCATTTT. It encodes CASTGRQAVLGLGNQPQHF.

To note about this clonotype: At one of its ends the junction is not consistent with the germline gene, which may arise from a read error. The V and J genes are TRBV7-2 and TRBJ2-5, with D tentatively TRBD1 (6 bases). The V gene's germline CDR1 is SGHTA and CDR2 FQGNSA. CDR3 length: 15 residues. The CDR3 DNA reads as TGTGCCAGCACCTTAACAGGGAGCTGGGGAGAGACCCAGTACTTC. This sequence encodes CASTLTGSWGETQYF.

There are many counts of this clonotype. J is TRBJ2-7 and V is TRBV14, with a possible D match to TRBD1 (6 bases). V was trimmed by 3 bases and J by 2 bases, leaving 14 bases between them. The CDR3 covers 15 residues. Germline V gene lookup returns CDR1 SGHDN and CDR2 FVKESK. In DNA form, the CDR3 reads TGTGCCAGCAGCCATTTATTGGACAGAGCCTACGAGCAGTACTTC. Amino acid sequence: CASSHLLDRAYEQYF.

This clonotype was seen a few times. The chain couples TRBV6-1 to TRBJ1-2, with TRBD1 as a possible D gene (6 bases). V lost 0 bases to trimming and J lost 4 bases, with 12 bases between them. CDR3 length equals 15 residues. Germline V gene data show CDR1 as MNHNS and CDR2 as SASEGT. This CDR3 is CASSEARAGAYGYTF. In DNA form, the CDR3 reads TGTGCCAGCAGTGAAGCACGGGCAGGGGCCTATGGCTACACCTTC.

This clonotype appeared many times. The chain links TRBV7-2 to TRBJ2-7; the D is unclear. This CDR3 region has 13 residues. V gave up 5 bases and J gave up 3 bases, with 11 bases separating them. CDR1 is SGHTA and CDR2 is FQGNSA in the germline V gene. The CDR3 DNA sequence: TGTGCCAGCAGCCCCGAGTGGGGCTACGAGCAGTACTTC. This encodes CASSPEWGYEQYF.

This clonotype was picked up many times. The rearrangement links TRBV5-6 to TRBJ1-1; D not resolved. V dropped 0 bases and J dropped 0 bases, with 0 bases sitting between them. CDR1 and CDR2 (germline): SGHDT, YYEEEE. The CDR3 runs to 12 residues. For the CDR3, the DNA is TGTGCCAGCAGCTTGGTGAACACTGAAGCTTTCTTT. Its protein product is CASSLVNTEAFF.

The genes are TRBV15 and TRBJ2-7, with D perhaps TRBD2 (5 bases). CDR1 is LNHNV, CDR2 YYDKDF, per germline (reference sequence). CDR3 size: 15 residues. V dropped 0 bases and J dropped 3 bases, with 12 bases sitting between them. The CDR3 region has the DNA TGTGCCACCAGCAGAGAAAGCGGCTATGGCTACGAGCAGTACTTC. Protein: CATSRESGYGYEQYF.

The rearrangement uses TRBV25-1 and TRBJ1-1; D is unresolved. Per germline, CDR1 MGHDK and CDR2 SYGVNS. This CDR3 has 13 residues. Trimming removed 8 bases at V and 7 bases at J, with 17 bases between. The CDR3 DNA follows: TGTGCCAGCCGTTTACCTTCAGGTATTGAAGCTTTCTTT. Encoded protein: CASRLPSGIEAFF. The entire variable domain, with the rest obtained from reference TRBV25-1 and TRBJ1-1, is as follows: EADIYQTPRYLVIGTGKKITLECSQTMGHDKMYWYQQDPGMELHLIHYSYGVNSTEKGDLSSESTVSRIRTEHFPLTLESARPSHTSQYLCASRLPSGIEAFFGQGTRLTVV.

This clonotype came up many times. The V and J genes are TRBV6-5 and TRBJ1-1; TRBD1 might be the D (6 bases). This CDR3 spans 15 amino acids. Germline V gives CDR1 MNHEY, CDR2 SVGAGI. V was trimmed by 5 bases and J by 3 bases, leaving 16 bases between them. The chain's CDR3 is CASSELPGADTEAFF. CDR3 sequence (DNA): TGTGCCAGCAGTGAACTCCCAGGGGCGGACACTGAAGCTTTCTTT.

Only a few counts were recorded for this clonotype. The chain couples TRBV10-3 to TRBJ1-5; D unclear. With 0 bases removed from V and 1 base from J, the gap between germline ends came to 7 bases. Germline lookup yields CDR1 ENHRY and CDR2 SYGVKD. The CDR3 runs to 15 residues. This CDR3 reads CAISESGRSNQPQHF. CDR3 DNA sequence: TGTGCCATCAGTGAGTCGGGCAGGAGCAATCAGCCCCAGCATTTT.

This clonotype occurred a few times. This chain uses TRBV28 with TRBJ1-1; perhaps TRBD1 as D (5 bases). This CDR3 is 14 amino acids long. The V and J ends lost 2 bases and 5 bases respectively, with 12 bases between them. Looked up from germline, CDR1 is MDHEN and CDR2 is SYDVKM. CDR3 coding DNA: TGTGCCAGCAGTTTAACAGGCCAGCTTACTGAAGCTTTCTTT. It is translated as CASSLTGQLTEAFF.

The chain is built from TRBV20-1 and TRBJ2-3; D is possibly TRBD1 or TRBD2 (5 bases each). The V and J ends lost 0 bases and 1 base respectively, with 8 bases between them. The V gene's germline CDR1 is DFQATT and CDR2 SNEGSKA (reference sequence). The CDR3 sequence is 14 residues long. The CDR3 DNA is TGCAGTGCTAGAGAGCAGGGAGGCACAGATACGCAGTATTTT. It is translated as CSAREQGGTDTQYF.

This chain's CDR3 is CASSYYGQGMDEQYF. CDR3 nucleotides: TGTGCCAGCAGTTACTACGGGCAGGGTATGGACGAGCAGTACTTC. J is TRBJ2-7 and V is TRBV6-5; D perhaps matches TRBD1 (5 bases). Per the germline V gene, CDR1 is MNHEY and CDR2 is SVGAGI. The CDR3 is 15 residues long. Trimming left V 1 base short and J 5 bases short, with 15 bases between.

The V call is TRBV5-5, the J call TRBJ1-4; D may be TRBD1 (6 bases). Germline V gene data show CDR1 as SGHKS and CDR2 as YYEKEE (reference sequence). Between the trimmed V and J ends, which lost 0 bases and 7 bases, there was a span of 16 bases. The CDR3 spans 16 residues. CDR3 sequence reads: CASSLASGGAFEKLFF. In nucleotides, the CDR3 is TGTGCCAGCAGCTTGGCCTCTGGGGGCGCTTTTGAAAAACTGTTTTTT.

Here the CDR3 reads CASIVEGTDTQYF. The DNA for the CDR3 is TGTGCCAGCATCGTTGAGGGTACAGATACGCAGTACTTC. The rearrangement joins TRBV7-9 to TRBJ2-5; maybe TRBD2 (5 bases). The CDR3 runs to 13 residues. Per germline, CDR1 SEHNR and CDR2 FQNEAQ (reference sequence). Trimming removed 7 bases from V and 11 bases from J, with 20 bases in between.

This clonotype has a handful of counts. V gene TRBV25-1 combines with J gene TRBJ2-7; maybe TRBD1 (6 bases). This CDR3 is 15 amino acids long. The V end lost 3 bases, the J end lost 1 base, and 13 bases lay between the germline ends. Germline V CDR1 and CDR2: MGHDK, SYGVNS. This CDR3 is CASSEAGGRSYEQYF. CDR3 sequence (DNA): TGTGCCAGCAGTGAGGCTGGGGGCCGGTCCTACGAGCAGTACTTC.

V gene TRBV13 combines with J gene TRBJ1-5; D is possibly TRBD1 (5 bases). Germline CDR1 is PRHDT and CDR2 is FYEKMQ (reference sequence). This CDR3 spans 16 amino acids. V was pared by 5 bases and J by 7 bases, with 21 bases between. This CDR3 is CASSQVMEGLGQPQHF. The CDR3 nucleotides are TGTGCCAGCAGCCAGGTAATGGAGGGGCTCGGGCAGCCCCAGCATTTT.

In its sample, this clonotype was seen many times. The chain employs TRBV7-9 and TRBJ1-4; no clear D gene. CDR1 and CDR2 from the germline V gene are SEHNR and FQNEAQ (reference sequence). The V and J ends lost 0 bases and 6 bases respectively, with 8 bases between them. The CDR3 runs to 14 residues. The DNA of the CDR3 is TGTGCCAGCAGCTTAGCAGGGCCTGATGAAAAACTGTTTTTT. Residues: CASSLAGPDEKLFF.

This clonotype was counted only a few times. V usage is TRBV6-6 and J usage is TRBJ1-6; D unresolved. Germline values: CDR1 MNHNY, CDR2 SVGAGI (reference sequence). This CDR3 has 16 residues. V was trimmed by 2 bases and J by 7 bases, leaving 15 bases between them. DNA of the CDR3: TGTGCCAGCAGTTACCCCCCTAGTTACCGCAATTCACCCCTCCACTTT. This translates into CASSYPPSYRNSPLHF.

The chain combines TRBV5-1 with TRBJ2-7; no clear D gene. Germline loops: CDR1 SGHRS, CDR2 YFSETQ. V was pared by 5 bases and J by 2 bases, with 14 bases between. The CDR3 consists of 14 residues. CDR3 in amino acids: CASRSFQNPYEQYF. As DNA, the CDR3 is TGCGCCAGCAGGTCTTTCCAAAACCCCTACGAGCAGTACTTC.

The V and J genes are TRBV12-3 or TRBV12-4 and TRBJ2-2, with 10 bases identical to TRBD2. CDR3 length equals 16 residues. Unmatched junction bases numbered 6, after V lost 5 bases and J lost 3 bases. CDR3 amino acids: CASSPLLAGYTGELFF. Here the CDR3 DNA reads TGTGCCAGCAGTCCCTTACTAGCGGGATACACCGGGGAGCTGTTTTTT.

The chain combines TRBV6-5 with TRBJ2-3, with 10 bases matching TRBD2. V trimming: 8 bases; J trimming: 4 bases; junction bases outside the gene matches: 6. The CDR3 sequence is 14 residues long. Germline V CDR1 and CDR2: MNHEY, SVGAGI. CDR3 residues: CASQPAGGPDTQYF. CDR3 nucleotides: TGTGCCAGCCAACCAGCGGGAGGGCCAGATACGCAGTATTTT.

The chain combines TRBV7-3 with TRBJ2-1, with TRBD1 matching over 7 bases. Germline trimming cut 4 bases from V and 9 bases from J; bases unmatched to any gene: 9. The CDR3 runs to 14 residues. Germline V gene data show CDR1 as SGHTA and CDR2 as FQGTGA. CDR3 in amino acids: CASSSTGRNGEQFF. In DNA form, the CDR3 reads TGTGCCAGCAGCTCGACAGGGCGAAACGGTGAGCAGTTCTTC.

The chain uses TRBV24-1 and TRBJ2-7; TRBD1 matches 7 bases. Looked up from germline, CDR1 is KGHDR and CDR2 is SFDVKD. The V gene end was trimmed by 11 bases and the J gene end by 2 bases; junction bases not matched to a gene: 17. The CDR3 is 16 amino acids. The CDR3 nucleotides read TGTGCCAGCAGGCCTGGATGGGGGACAGTCACCTACGAGCAGTACTTC. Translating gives CASRPGWGTVTYEQYF.

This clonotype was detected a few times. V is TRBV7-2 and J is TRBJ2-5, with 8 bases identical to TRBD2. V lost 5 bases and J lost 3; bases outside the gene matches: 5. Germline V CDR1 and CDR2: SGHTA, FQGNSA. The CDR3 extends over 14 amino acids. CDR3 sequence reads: CASSRSGLEETQYF. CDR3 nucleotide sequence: TGTGCCAGCAGCCGATCGGGACTAGAAGAGACCCAGTACTTC.

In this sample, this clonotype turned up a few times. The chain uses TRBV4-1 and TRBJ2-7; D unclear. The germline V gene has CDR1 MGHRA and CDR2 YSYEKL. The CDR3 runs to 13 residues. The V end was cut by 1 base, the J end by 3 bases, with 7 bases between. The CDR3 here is CASSQVGDYEQYF. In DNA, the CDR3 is TGCGCCAGCAGCCAAGTTGGAGACTACGAGCAGTACTTC.

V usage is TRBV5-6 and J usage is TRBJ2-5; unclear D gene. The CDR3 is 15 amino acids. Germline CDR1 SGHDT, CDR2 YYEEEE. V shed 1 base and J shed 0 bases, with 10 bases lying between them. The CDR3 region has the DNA TGTGCCAGCAGCTTGTTCGTCCGGTACCAAGAGACCCAGTACTTC. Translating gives CASSLFVRYQETQYF.

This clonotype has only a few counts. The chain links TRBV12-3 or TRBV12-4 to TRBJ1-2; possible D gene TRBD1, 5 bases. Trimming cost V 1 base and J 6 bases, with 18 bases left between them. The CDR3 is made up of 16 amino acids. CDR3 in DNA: TGTGCCAGCAGTTTAGTGGGGGAGAGTGATCGGGATGGCTACACCTTC. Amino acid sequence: CASSLVGESDRDGYTF.

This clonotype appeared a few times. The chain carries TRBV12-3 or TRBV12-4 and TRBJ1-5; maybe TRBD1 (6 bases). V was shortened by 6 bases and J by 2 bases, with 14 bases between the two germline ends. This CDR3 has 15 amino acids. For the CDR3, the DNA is TGTGCCAGCAGAGGCCAGGGGCTAGGCAATCAGCCCCAGCATTTT. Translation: CASRGQGLGNQPQHF.